This T cell receptor beta chain was sequenced for a study of cytomegalovirus exposure and HLA in healthy donors (dated by TCRdb to the late 2010s). With respect to the entire study: According to an earlier analysis of around 600 of the donors, roughly 180 million T cells yielded 100 million or so unique TCR beta sequences and more than 250 Gb of sequence data. About five DR-DQ haplotypes were treated as single units for association and clustering because of strong linkage in the cohort. The number of donors typed differed by locus, with 629-630 for A, B, C, DRB1 and DQB1, over 500 for DQA1, 606 for DPA1, and some 440 for DPB1. Of the roughly 430 genotyped donors, over 70% fell in the genetic ancestry cluster associated with self-reported Caucasian donors. An early release covering 550 to 650 HLA-typed donors comprised approximately 300 gigabases of sequencing data and roughly 85 million unique TCR sequences. To predict cytomegalovirus infection status, the study combined high-throughput TCR immunosequencing, statistical association of individual TCRs with disease status, and machine learning. Donor age, sex, ethnicity and CMV serostatus were compiled alongside the repertoire data. Besides the first cohort of roughly 700 subjects, a separate validation cohort made up of 120 different subjects was used. The study aimed to test whether signatures of past pathogen exposure could be identified by cataloging public T cell receptors. A later genetic analysis took genome-wide SNP genotypes for about 55% of the roughly 670 donors and used that subset as a discovery cohort. All discovery cohort repertoires had been generated using a single sequencing platform. Among some 400 genotyped donors of the cohort, an average of approximately 240,000 unique TCR beta nucleotide sequences was sequenced per donor, of which 15% to 20% were non-productive. Using immunosequencing, the study profiled T cell repertoires from around 670 subjects and related those repertoires to cytomegalovirus serostatus. In an earlier analysis of over 550 of the donors, high-throughput TCR beta sequencing was used to judge whether each TCR beta V gene segment behaved as functional or pseudogenic. Rather than using new phenotypic data, the later analysis identified candidate immune exposures from TCR beta sequences and from how often those sequences occurred across donors. In a later analysis, previously published TCR beta repertoires from 600 to 850 donors were re-analyzed and high-resolution HLA genotyping was added so that TCR occurrence patterns could be studied. HLA typing covered class I and class II loci at four-digit resolution. The study at large found these results: The presence/absence analyses assumed that sequencing depth was roughly uniform across donors, and that assumption may not be true. Most CMV-associated TCR beta chains appeared to be HLA-restricted in a later analysis, and the HLA associations seemed to be driven largely by CMV exposure. Because counts were too low, some 17 rarely observed V segments, including chromosome 9 orphons, were left out of the earlier analysis of some 640 of the donors. Because HLA typing was unavailable for some donors at each locus, only the typed subset was used in association tests. In this cohort, only TCR beta chains were sequenced, and detectable features were limited by the absence of alpha or paired-chain data. A further reported finding was that TCR beta sequences accurately predicted the HLA-A and HLA-B alleles for most subjects in the first cohort. A total of around 150 TCR beta chains were listed by the study as associated with cytomegalovirus. A later analysis associated about 17,000 TCR beta sequences with specific HLA alleles at a false discovery rate of 0.05. For the cohort, immune exposure information was limited to CMV serostatus. In a later analysis, HLA-associated TCR beta chains showed more clonal expansion and lower generation probabilities than non-associated chains that were equally common. A later genetic analysis associated a missense DCLRE1C variant with V-gene and J-gene trimming of TCR beta chains, and an independent cohort replicated the association. The authors suggested that the approach could potentially be extended to other disease states and immunological phenotypes. A later analysis found that TCR association rates varied across HLA loci, with DRB1 alleles showing the most associated TCRs and HLA-C alleles the fewest. Some IMGT-functional V segments, including TRBV6-2 and TRBV6-3, could not be distinguished by the 87-base-pair reads and were therefore excluded. In an earlier analysis of approximately 590 of the donors, most TCR beta V segments were observed in productive rearrangements about 90% or about 30% of the time, broadly matching IMGT annotations. Cytomegalovirus status was reported to be diagnosed by the classifier with high specificity and sensitivity in both the original and validation cohorts. Correlated functional status among segregating V segments might be attributable to linkage disequilibrium, but an unknown experimental factor could not be ruled out. A few of the identified cytomegalovirus-associated TCR beta chains were confirmed in vitro to be specific for cytomegalovirus antigens. While some public TCRs were present in many individuals, most TCR sequences turned up only very rarely across donors. According to a later analysis, parvovirus B19, influenza, CMV and Epstein-Barr virus appeared linked to several top co-occurrence clusters. Strong co-occurrence of HLA alleles, especially DR and DQ, made assigning TCR associations to individual alleles difficult. According to a later genetic analysis, donors in an Asian-associated ancestry cluster had fewer N-insertions in productive TCRs than the approximately 700-donor mean. A group of highly shared sequence variants was considered likely to be a technical artifact of the sequencing pipeline.

Unmatched junction bases come to 2, with V trimmed by 5 bases and J by 5 bases. For CDR1 and CDR2, the germline V gene lists KGHSH and LQKENI. From cysteine to phenylalanine, the CDR3 is 13 amino acids long. Only the CDR3 DNA is retained, 39 bases long and in frame from the first base. In total, 600 or so healthy bone marrow donors made up the cohort. At the time of sampling, all cohort members were nominally healthy, though unrecorded immune exposures were likely present. The donor tested CMV seronegative and was one of the 352 seronegative cohort members. Each donor provided a peripheral blood sample, and peripheral blood mononuclear cells were used for TCR beta sequencing. The Qiagen DNeasy Blood Extraction Kit was used to extract genomic DNA from the blood cell samples. This clone was seen a single time. Its antigen target is currently unknown. No base quality values were provided; no much bigger clone lies one nucleotide off.

The method behind the library was the immunoSEQ multiplex PCR assay. For the multiplex PCR, a mixture combining 60 forward primers for TCR Vbeta segments and 13 reverse primers for TCR Jbeta segments was used. The CDR3 region of rearranged TCR beta genes was amplified from genomic DNA by a multiplex PCR assay. Amplified TCR beta libraries were sequenced as 87-base-pair reads on the Illumina HiSeq System. The authors' pipeline ran thus. Across the roughly 600 repertoires, a later analysis counted approximately 75 million unique TCR beta chains, some 11 million of which were shared by at least two donors. Raw reads were error-corrected and collapsed into unique sequences by a nearest-neighbor algorithm in which closely related sequences were merged to remove PCR and sequencing errors. To assign V, D and J gene segments, CDR3 sequences were aligned to IMGT reference sequences. For a sequence to be retained, a match of at least six nucleotides was required to both a V gene segment and a J gene segment. A rearrangement was called productive if the CDR3 had no stop codons and remained in frame with V and J, and every other rearrangement was called non-productive. Following IMGT convention, CDR3 was defined as the stretch from the second conserved V-encoded cysteine up to the conserved J-encoded phenylalanine. The earlier analysis of more than 450 of the donors excluded sequences that lacked an unambiguous match to a single V gene segment. An earlier analysis of 500 to 700 of the donors classified V segments as functional when productive rearrangements were above 56.7% and as segregating when the standard deviation between donors was above 5%. To diagnose cytomegalovirus status from the catalog of TCR beta chain sequences, a statistical classification framework was built. A later analysis assigned V and J genes by comparing TCR nucleotide sequences with IMGT/GENE-DB human TR gene sequences. The TCRdist pipeline was used in a later analysis to assign CDR3 sequences and most-parsimonious VDJ recombination scenarios. In a later analysis, every TCR beta chain was defined by the combination of its CDR3 amino acid sequence and its V-gene family, and reads without a unique V-gene family were dropped. As a way to deal with suspected cross-contamination and a sequencing artifact, a later analysis dropped hundreds of nucleotide sequences that were highly shared and had low generation probability. For each public chain, a later analysis derived a clonal expansion index from normalized ranks of inferred template counts within each repertoire. Generation probabilities in a later analysis came from a VDJ recombination model fitted to out-of-frame rearrangements, and those results were checked against IGoR. In a later analysis, TCR-TCR, TCR-HLA and TCR-CMV co-occurrence was scored with hypergeometric tests, and a repertoire-size bias correction was applied to TCR pairs. In a later analysis, false discovery rates were estimated by permuting HLA or CMV assignments 20 times. In a later analysis, co-occurring TCRs were grouped using DBSCAN, with TCRdist sequence similarity added in when clustering inside HLA-allele-positive subsets. For co-occurrence clustering, repertoires with fewer than 30,000 or more than 120,000 public chains were excluded, along with 4 to 6 repertoires with anomalous nucleotide sharing. TCRdb limited this immuneACCESS table to in-frame rearrangements with V and J called. A share of clones is missing; checked studies link under half to unresolved V genes, and the rest is unexplained. V and J calls and clone size come straight from that table; D and trimming were deduced from the DNA. This sample has fewer than 200,000 clones in its table, and about 85% of those were observed once. The ten largest clonotypes hold about 1% of the sample.

The sequenced material came from PBMCs. The rearrangement joined TRBV18 to TRBJ2-1, with 8 bases in between that match TRBD1. This TCR was sampled from a boy between 2 and 10 years old in good health and CMV-seronegative. The CDR3 is CASSVTGDNEQFF. The nucleotides are TGTGCCAGCTCAGTGACAGGGGACAATGAGCAGTTCTTC. This CDR3, with the reference TRBV18 and TRBJ2-1 proteins standing in past its ends, gives the full variable domain NAGVMQNPRHLVRRRGQEARLRCSPMKGHSHVYWYRQLPEEGLKFMVYLQKENIIDESGMPKERFSAEFPKEGPSILRIQQVVRGDSAAYFCASSVTGDNEQFFGPGTRLTVL.